Sequencing of this T cell receptor (beta chain) was carried out in a study of early T cells in non-severe SARS-CoV-2 infection. Study information: The sequenced material was bulk RNA from unsorted whole blood, and its chains were unpaired.

Remarks on this clonotype: Its antigen is as yet unknown.

Study-wide results and caveats: The matching step, a VDJdb search, favored anti-spike CD8 responses and missed private and CD4 specificities.

Unique molecular identifier tags were affixed to discrete cDNA molecules. TCRdb processed the 5' RACE reads anew with MiXCR; each CDR3 protein has one entry. The table shows about 64,000 distinct CDR3 sequences, with 20% occurring only once. The V gene lost 1 base and the J gene lost 3 bases, with 3 bases spanning the gap. The CDR3 runs 12 residues. The origin of this receptor is an adult who was a healthcare worker with PCR-confirmed SARS-CoV-2 infection or an uninfected control (not recorded which). The specimen was whole blood, collected at baseline. The V and J genes are TRBV12-3 or TRBV12-4 and TRBJ1-1; D call uncertain. Here the CDR3 DNA reads TGTGCCAGCAGTTTAGGGCACACTGAAGCTTTCTTT. Residues: CASSLGHTEAFF.